This T cell receptor (beta chain) was obtained from a study of pediatric ulcerative colitis. Measured with immunoSEQ multiplex PCR; TCRdb has only the in-frame clones, and not every one. This table has more than 10,000 clones, roughly 80% appearing once. Details on this clone: No antigen is known for it.

One to two pinch biopsies were taken from the rectum during colonoscopy. Controls had colonoscopy for suspected IBD, with normal endoscopy and no IBD the following year. Study conclusions and caveats: No controls had the two rectal clonotypes shared by ulcerative colitis patients. Ulcerative colitis patients shared more blood-rectal clones than controls.

The CDR3 is 15 residues long. Germline V gives CDR1 LGHNA, CDR2 YNFKEQ. V lost 2 bases to trimming and J lost 4 bases, with 14 bases between them. The chain joins TRBV4-2 to TRBJ1-2; the D gene is possibly TRBD1 (5 bases). The receptor comes from a boy aged 5-17 years who was a control in a study of pediatric ulcerative colitis. Specimen: gut tissue. The CDR3 is CASSQKQDGGYGYTF. CDR3 in DNA: TGTGCCAGCAGCCAAAAACAGGACGGCGGCTATGGCTACACCTTC.